This T cell receptor (beta chain) was sequenced during a study of patients and donors after allogeneic stem cell transplantation. Looked up from germline, CDR1 is DFQATT and CDR2 is SNEGSKA (reference sequence). Trimming removed 3 bases from V and 4 bases from J, with 15 bases in between. The CDR3 length is 14 residues. TCRdb itself ran the RT-PCR reads through MiXCR, one entry per CDR3 protein. The repertoire holds tens of thousands of distinct CDR3 sequences, with roughly 5.2% as singletons. This clonotype has at least ten counts. The sequence was obtained from a human donor who was either an allogeneic HSCT recipient or a stem cell or donor lymphocyte infusion donor (not recorded which). It is not recorded whose cells these are; they may come from a transplant donor. This chain connects TRBV20-1 to TRBJ1-2; D might be TRBD1 (5 bases). What was sequenced was blood, either unsorted or a sorted T cell fraction (not recorded which). The CDR3 coding sequence is TGCAGTGCTAGCCCACAGACAGCGACCTATGGCTACACCTTC. As protein: CSASPQTATYGYTF.